This T cell receptor (beta chain) was documented in a study of human T cells and chemical hapten exposure. The table lists this clonotype with many counts. TCRdb independently ran MiXCR on the RACE reads; one entry per CDR3 protein. The sample holds nearly 85,000 distinct CDR3 sequences; approximately 10% are singletons and the top ten take around 1.4%. This CDR3 is built from 16 residues. CDR1 and CDR2 (germline): SGHTA, FQGNSA. Trimming took off 3 bases at V and 7 bases at J, with 21 bases between the two ends. Time point described: patch test 2, 6 weeks after DPC sensitization. Specified treatment: therapeutic diphenylcyclopropenone sensitization with weekly scalp DPC. Donors were 18 to 70-year-old alopecia patients suitable for DPC.

This chain links TRBV7-2 with TRBJ2-5; D possibly corresponds to TRBD1 (7 bases). The sample in question was whole blood, obtained in connection with sensitization to the hapten diphenylcyclopropenone (DPC). The receptor comes from a man between 18 and 29 years old with alopecia areata. Some clones in this sample may be carry-over from other donors' samples. CDR3 bases: TGTGCCAGCAGCTTGGAGGAGGGGGCGAACTTTGGGACCCAGTACTTC. This gives the protein CASSLEEGANFGTQYF. Full variable domain (missing parts from reference TRBV7-2 and TRBJ2-5): GAGVSQSPSNKVTEKGKDVELRCDPISGHTALYWYRQSLGQGLEFLIYFQGNSAPDKSGLPSDRFSAERTGGSVSTLTIQRTQQEDSAVYLCASSLEEGANFGTQYFGPGTRLLVL.